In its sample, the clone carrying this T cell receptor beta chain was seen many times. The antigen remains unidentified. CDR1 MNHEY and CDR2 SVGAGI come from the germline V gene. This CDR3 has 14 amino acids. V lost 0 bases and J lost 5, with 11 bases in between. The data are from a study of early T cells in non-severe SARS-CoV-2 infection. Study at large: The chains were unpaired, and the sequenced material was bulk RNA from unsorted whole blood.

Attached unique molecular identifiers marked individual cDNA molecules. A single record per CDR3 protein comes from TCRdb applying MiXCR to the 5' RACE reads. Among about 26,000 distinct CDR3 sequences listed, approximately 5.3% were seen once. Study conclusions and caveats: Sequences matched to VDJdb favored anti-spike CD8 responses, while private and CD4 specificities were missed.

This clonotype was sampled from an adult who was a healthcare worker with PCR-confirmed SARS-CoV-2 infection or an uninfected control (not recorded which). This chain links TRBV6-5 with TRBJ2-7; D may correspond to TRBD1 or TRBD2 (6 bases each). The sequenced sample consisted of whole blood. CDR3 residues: CASSYSRGPHEQYF. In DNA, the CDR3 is TGTGCCAGCAGTTACTCTCGGGGGCCCCACGAGCAGTACTTC.